The 26 T cell receptor beta chains presented below share a single source sample, sequenced in a study of T cell repertoires in cytomegalovirus infection. One entry per CDR3 protein, called by TCRdb with MiXCR from the reads. This sample has some 130,000 distinct CDR3 sequences, with 7% to 10% found just once. Sample: PBMCs. The source is a human donor in good health (CMV status not recorded). Some clones in this sample may be carry-over from other donors' samples.

This clonotype was found many times. The chain combines TRBV6-6 with TRBJ1-1; D not certain. CDR1 is MNHNY, CDR2 SVGAGI, per germline (reference sequence). Trimming removed 6 bases at V and 4 bases at J, with 9 bases between. This CDR3 contains 12 residues. CDR3 nucleotide sequence: TGTGCCAGCAGCCACCTTCTCACTGAAGCTTTCTTT. Residues: CASSHLLTEAFF.

This clonotype was counted many times. The chain couples TRBV12-3 or TRBV12-4 to TRBJ2-1, with a weak D call TRBD1 (6 bases). CDR3 size: 12 residues. V lost 6 bases and J 7 bases, leaving 10 bases between the germline ends. CDR3 protein: CASRDRTNEQFF. CDR3 coding DNA: TGTGCCAGCAGGGACAGAACAAATGAGCAGTTCTTC.

This clonotype was seen at least ten times. The gene calls are TRBV7-2 and TRBJ1-2; the match to TRBD1 covers 7 bases. Germline V gene sequence: CDR1 SGHTA, CDR2 FQGNSA. This CDR3 has 14 residues. J was trimmed by 4 bases and V by 4 bases; bases with no gene match: 6. The CDR3 DNA reads as TGTGCCAGCAGCTCTAGTGGGACAGCCTATGGCTACACCTTC. It yields the protein CASSSSGTAYGYTF.

This clonotype showed up many times. The gene calls are TRBV6-5 and TRBJ1-1; a possible D gene is TRBD1 (6 bases). Germline CDR1 is MNHEY and CDR2 is SVGAGI. This CDR3 comprises 13 residues. Trimming cost V 4 bases and J 6 bases, with 12 bases left between them. The CDR3 sequence: CASSSAGVPEAFF. For the CDR3, the DNA is TGTGCCAGCAGTTCGGCAGGGGTCCCTGAAGCTTTCTTT.

This chain links TRBV2 with TRBJ1-6; D might be TRBD1 (6 bases). V shed 6 bases and J shed 5 bases, with 11 bases lying between them. Germline V gene data show CDR1 as SNHLY and CDR2 as FYNNEI. The CDR3 runs to 14 residues. The CDR3: CASSGTGNNSPLHF. The CDR3 nucleotides are TGTGCCAGCAGCGGTACAGGGAATAATTCACCCCTCCACTTT.

This clonotype was picked up many times. The chain is built from TRBV20-1 and TRBJ2-1, with 13 bases identical to TRBD2. There are 15 residues in the CDR3. CDR1 is DFQATT, CDR2 SNEGSKA, per germline (reference sequence). CDR3 nucleotides: TGCGAAGGGACTAGCGGGGCTAGCTCCTACAATGAGCAGTTCTTC. Its translation is CEGTSGASSYNEQFF.

This clonotype was seen a handful of times. The V call is TRBV18, the J call TRBJ1-2; D gene ambiguous. The CDR3 consists of 14 residues. Germline-derived CDR1 and CDR2 are KGHSH and LQKENI. V was shortened by 3 bases and J by 4 bases, with 12 bases between the two germline ends. This chain's CDR3 is CASSPQDRIYGYTF. CDR3 nucleotides: TGTGCCAGCTCACCGCAAGACCGGATCTATGGCTACACCTTC. The whole variable domain, filled in from reference TRBV18 and TRBJ1-2, reads NAGVMQNPRHLVRRRGQEARLRCSPMKGHSHVYWYRQLPEEGLKFMVYLQKENIIDESGMPKERFSAEFPKEGPSILRIQQVVRGDSAAYFCASSPQDRIYGYTFGSGTRLTVV.

The chain employs TRBV18 and TRBJ2-5; no reliable D call. The ends were cut back, 6 bases at V and 2 bases at J, with 13 bases in the middle. Germline CDR1 and CDR2: KGHSH and LQKENI. CDR3 length equals 14 residues. The CDR3 DNA reads as TGTGCCAGCTCCCCTGTAGGATTACAAGAGACCCAGTACTTC. Protein: CASSPVGLQETQYF.

The chain employs TRBV20-1 and TRBJ2-1; D may correspond to TRBD1 or TRBD2 (5 bases each). Germline CDR1 is DFQATT and CDR2 is SNEGSKA (reference sequence). Between the trimmed V and J ends, which lost 3 bases and 0 bases, there was a span of 15 bases. The CDR3 loop spans 16 amino acids. The CDR3 DNA follows: TGCAGTGCTAGTAAACTGGGGGAGAGCTCCTACAATGAGCAGTTCTTC. This codes for CSASKLGESSYNEQFF.

This clonotype was observed at least ten times. The chain employs TRBV5-4 and TRBJ1-4; D is possibly TRBD1 (6 bases). Per the germline V gene, CDR1 is SGHNT and CDR2 is YYREEE (reference sequence). The length of the CDR3 is 14 residues. Trimming removed 4 bases at V and 4 bases at J, with 11 bases between. Here the CDR3 DNA reads TGTGCCAGCAGCCCCGACAGGAGTAATGAAAAACTGTTTTTT. Its translation: CASSPDRSNEKLFF.

The rearrangement joins TRBV19 to TRBJ1-1; tentative D call: TRBD1 (5 bases). V gave up 7 bases and J gave up 0 bases, with 12 bases separating them. The germline CDR1 and CDR2 sequences are LNHDA and SQIVND (reference sequence). The CDR3 is 14 residues long. The CDR3 sequence: CASTPNRMNTEAFF. The CDR3 coding sequence is TGTGCCAGTACCCCCAACAGGATGAACACTGAAGCTTTCTTT.

This clonotype occurred many times. The chain carries TRBV5-1 and TRBJ2-2; D perhaps matches TRBD1 (5 bases). Trimming stripped 5 bases from V and 0 bases from J, with 8 bases between. The CDR3 is 14 residues long. Germline V gene lookup returns CDR1 SGHRS and CDR2 YFSETQ. This CDR3 reads CASRQEANTGELFF. The CDR3 DNA is TGCGCCAGCAGACAGGAAGCGAACACCGGGGAGCTGTTTTTT. Full variable domain (missing parts from reference TRBV5-1 and TRBJ2-2): KAGVTQTPRYLIKTRGQQVTLSCSPISGHRSVSWYQQTPGQGLQFLFEYFSETQRNKGNFPGRFSGRQFSNSRSEMNVSTLELGDSALYLCASRQEANTGELFFGEGSRLTVL.

The rearrangement joins TRBV7-3 to TRBJ2-2, with TRBD1 matching 12 bases. With 5 bases clipped from V and 7 bases from J, the junction kept 8 bases outside the gene matches. Per the germline V gene, CDR1 is SGHTA and CDR2 is FQGTGA. The CDR3 covers 16 residues. The CDR3 spells CASSDPGQGAGGELFF. Here the CDR3 DNA reads TGTGCCAGCAGCGACCCGGGACAGGGGGCAGGCGGGGAGCTGTTTTTT.

This chain joins TRBV4-2 and TRBJ1-1; D perhaps matches TRBD1 (5 bases). The CDR3 sequence is 15 residues long. Germline CDR1 is LGHNA and CDR2 is YNFKEQ. Trimming left V 3 bases short and J 0 bases short, with 11 bases between. The CDR3: CASSQAGTMNTEAFF. The DNA of the CDR3 is TGTGCCAGCAGCCAGGCCGGGACGATGAACACTGAAGCTTTCTTT.

V usage is TRBV12-3 or TRBV12-4 and J usage is TRBJ2-2; D is possibly TRBD1 (6 bases). The CDR3 contains 17 residues. Trimming removed 5 bases at V and 3 bases at J, with 19 bases between. CDR3 residues: CASSPPQGFGDTGELFF. CDR3 bases: TGTGCCAGCAGTCCACCACAGGGATTCGGTGACACCGGGGAGCTGTTTTTT.

In its sample, this clonotype was seen many times. The rearrangement links TRBV10-2 to TRBJ2-2, with 7 positions matching TRBD2. Germline V gives CDR1 WSHSY, CDR2 SAAADI. The CDR3 has 15 amino acids. The V and J ends lost 6 bases and 4 bases, in that order; junction bases with no gene match: 8. The CDR3 is CASSPLGGGTGELFF. CDR3 nucleotide sequence: TGCGCCAGCAGCCCCCTCGGCGGGGGCACCGGGGAGCTGTTTTTT.

This clonotype has ten or more counts. The V and J genes are TRBV2 and TRBJ1-5; the D is unclear. CDR3 length equals 14 residues. Germline V gene sequence: CDR1 SNHLY, CDR2 FYNNEI. Deletions cut 6 bases from V and 6 bases from J, with 15 bases between. CDR3 in DNA: TGTGCCAGCAGGGATTCGTCGGGGAGTCAGCCCCAGCATTTT. Residues: CASRDSSGSQPQHF.

This clonotype has only a few counts. The genes are TRBV29-1 and TRBJ1-2; D is ambiguous. Germline V gives CDR1 SQVTM, CDR2 ANQGSEA. The CDR3 runs 12 residues. Trimming shortened V by 3 bases and J by 6 bases, and 11 bases separated the two germline ends. The CDR3 DNA is TGCAGCGTTGATAATCGGTGGGATGGCTACACCTTC. This gives the protein CSVDNRWDGYTF.

This clonotype was observed many times. The chain has TRBV28 and TRBJ2-7; tentative D call: TRBD1 (5 bases). The CDR3 consists of 13 residues. Trimming removed 6 bases from V and 2 bases from J, with 11 bases in between. From germline, CDR1 is MDHEN and CDR2 SYDVKM. In DNA, the CDR3 is TGTGCCAGCAGACTAAAGGGGCCCTACGAGCAGTACTTC. Residues: CASRLKGPYEQYF.

The rearrangement uses TRBV28 and TRBJ2-7, with 8 bases that match TRBD1. Trimming cost V 5 bases and J 5 bases; bases outside gene matches: 11. The germline CDR1 and CDR2 sequences are MDHEN and SYDVKM. The CDR3 length is 15 residues. CDR3 coding DNA: TGTGCCAGCAGTCCCCCCCGACAGGGGACCCACGAGCAGTACTTC. Protein sequence: CASSPPRQGTHEQYF.

V and J are TRBV20-1 and TRBJ1-3, with a tentative D call TRBD1 (5 bases). The CDR3 is 13 residues long. Trimming stripped 0 bases from V and 8 bases from J, with 11 bases between. The germline CDR1 and CDR2 sequences are DFQATT and SNEGSKA (reference sequence). DNA of the CDR3: TGCAGTGCTAGAGACGCAGGGTTGGACACCATATATTTT. Encoded protein: CSARDAGLDTIYF.

This clonotype came up many times. CDR3 in DNA: TGCAGTGCTAGAGATCGGGGGCCCACAGGGGGGAAGGACGAGCAGTACTTC. It specifies CSARDRGPTGGKDEQYF. The genes are TRBV20-1 and TRBJ2-7, with 8 nucleotides matching TRBD1. This CDR3 comprises 17 residues. Trimming took 0 bases from V and 5 from J; bases not matched to a gene: 15. CDR1 and CDR2 from the germline V gene are DFQATT and SNEGSKA (reference sequence).

The sample holds a few counts of this clonotype. This chain joins TRBV3-1 and TRBJ2-3; D unclear. CDR1 is LGHDT, CDR2 YNNKEL, per germline (reference sequence). Trimming removed 0 bases from V and 1 base from J, with 11 bases in between. The CDR3 totals 16 residues. The CDR3 region is CASSQDRPGGTDTQYF. The CDR3 DNA sequence: TGTGCCAGCAGCCAAGATCGTCCCGGCGGCACAGATACGCAGTATTTT.

This clonotype was found many times. The chain joins TRBV11-2 to TRBJ2-2; 9 bases align to TRBD1. Germline V gene lookup returns CDR1 SGHAT and CDR2 FQNNGV. The V gene end was trimmed by 5 bases and the J gene end by 4 bases; junction bases not matched to a gene: 2. The CDR3 extends over 14 amino acids. This CDR3 reads CASSPDRGTGELFF. The CDR3 DNA follows: TGTGCCAGCAGCCCGGACAGGGGCACCGGGGAGCTGTTTTTT.

The chain joins TRBV20-1 to TRBJ2-5; D is perhaps TRBD2 (6 bases). CDR1 DFQATT and CDR2 SNEGSKA come from the germline V gene (reference sequence). V lost 5 bases and J lost 2, with 15 bases in between. The CDR3 is 14 residues long. CDR3 sequence: CSAVPGLRQETQYF. In nucleotides, the CDR3 is TGCAGTGCTGTGCCGGGACTGCGGCAAGAGACCCAGTACTTC.

This clonotype appeared many times. CDR3 sequence: CASSLVRDTDTQYF. CDR3 sequence (DNA): TGTGCCAGCAGCTTAGTAAGGGACACAGATACGCAGTATTTT. The chain recombines TRBV7-9 with TRBJ2-3; D gene uncertain. Germline V gene data show CDR1 as SEHNR and CDR2 as FQNEAQ (reference sequence). V gave up 1 base and J gave up 2 bases, with 7 bases separating them. The CDR3 runs to 14 residues.